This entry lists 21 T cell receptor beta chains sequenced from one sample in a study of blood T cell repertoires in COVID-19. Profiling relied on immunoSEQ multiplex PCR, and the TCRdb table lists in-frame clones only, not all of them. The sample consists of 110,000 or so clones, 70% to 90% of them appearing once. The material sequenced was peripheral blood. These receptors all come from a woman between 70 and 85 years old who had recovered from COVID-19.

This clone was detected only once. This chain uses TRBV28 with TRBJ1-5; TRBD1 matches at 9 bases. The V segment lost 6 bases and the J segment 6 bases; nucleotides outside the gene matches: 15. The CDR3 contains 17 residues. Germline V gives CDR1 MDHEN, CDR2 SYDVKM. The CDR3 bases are TGTGCCAGCAGATTGCGGTGGGGACAGGGAGGATTTCAGCCCCAGCATTTT. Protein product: CASRLRWGQGGFQPQHF.

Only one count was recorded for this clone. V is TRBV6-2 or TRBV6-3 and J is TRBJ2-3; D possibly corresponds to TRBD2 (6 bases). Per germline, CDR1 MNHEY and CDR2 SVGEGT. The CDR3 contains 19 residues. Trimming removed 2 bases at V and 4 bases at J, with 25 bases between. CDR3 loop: CASSYRSLPARRGADTQYF. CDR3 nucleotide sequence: TGTGCCAGCAGTTACCGATCCCTACCTGCCAGGCGGGGAGCAGATACGCAGTATTTT.

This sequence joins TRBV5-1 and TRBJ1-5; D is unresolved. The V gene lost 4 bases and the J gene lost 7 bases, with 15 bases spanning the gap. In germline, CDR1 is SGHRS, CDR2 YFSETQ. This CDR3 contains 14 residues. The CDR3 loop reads CASSPDNPAQPQHF. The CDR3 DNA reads TGCGCCAGCAGCCCCGACAATCCCGCCCAGCCCCAGCATTTT.

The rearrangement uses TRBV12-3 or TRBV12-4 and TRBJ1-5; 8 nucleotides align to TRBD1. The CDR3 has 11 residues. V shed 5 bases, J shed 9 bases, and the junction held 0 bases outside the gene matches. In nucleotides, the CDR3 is TGTGCCAGCAGTGACAGGGGGCCCCAGCATTTT. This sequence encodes CASSDRGPQHF.

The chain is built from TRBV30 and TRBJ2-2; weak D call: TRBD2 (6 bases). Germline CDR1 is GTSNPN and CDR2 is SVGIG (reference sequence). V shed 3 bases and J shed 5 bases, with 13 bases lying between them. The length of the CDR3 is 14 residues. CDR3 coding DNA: TGTGCCTGGAGGAGACTAGAAACTACCGGGGAGCTGTTTTTT. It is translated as CAWRRLETTGELFF.

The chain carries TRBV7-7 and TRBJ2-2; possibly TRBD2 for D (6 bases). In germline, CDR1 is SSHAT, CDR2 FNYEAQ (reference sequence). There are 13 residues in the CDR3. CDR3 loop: CASRRGNTGELFF. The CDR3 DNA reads TGTGCTAGCCGGAGGGGGAACACCGGGGAGCTGTTTTTT.

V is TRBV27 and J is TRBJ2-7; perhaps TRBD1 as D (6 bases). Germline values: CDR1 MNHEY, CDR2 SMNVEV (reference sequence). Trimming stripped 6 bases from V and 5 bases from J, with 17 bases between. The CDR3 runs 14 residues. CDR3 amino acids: CASRQTGEGNEQYF. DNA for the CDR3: TGTGCCAGCAGGCAGACAGGCGAGGGGAACGAGCAGTACTTC.

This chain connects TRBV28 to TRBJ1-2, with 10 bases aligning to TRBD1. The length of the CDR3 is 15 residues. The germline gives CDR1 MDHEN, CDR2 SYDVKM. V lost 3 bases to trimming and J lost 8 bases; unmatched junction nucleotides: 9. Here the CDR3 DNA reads TGTGCCAGCAGTTTCCCCGACAGGGGGCTTCGAGGCTACACCTTC. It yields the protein CASSFPDRGLRGYTF.

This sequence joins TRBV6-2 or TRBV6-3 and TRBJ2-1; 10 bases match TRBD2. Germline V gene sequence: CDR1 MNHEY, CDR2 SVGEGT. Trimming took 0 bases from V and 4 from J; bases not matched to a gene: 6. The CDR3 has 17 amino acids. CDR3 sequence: CASSYSPAGGLYNEQFF. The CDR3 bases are TGTGCCAGCAGTTACTCTCCAGCGGGGGGGCTATACAATGAGCAGTTCTTC.

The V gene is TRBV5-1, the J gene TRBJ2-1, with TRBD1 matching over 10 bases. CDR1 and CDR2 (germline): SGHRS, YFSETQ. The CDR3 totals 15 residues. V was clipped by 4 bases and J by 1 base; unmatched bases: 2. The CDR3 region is CASSGGQGSYNEQFF. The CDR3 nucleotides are TGCGCCAGCAGCGGGGGACAGGGGTCCTACAATGAGCAGTTCTTC. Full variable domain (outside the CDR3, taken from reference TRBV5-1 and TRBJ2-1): KAGVTQTPRYLIKTRGQQVTLSCSPISGHRSVSWYQQTPGQGLQFLFEYFSETQRNKGNFPGRFSGRQFSNSRSEMNVSTLELGDSALYLCASSGGQGSYNEQFFGPGTRLTVL.

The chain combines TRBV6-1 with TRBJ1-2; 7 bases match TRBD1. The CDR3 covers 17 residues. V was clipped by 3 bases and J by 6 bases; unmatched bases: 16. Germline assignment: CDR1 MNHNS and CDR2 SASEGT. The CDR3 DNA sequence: TGTGCCAGCAGTGAGCGTTTGAGAGGGGGCAAGACCCATGGCTACACCTTC. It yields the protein CASSERLRGGKTHGYTF.

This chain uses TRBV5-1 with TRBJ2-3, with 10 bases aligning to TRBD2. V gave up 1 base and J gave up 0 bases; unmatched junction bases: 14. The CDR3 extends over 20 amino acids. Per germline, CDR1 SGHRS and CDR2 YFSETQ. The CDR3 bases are TGCGCCAGCAGCTTGAAATTGGTACTAGCGGGGATCGCTAGCACAGATACGCAGTATTTT. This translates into CASSLKLVLAGIASTDTQYF.

In DNA form, the CDR3 reads TGTGCCAGCAGTTACGGGCTGGCGAGAAGTAGCGGAACCACAGATACGCAGTATTTT. This codes for CASSYGLARSSGTTDTQYF. J is TRBJ2-3 and V is TRBV6-2 or TRBV6-3, with a tentative D call TRBD2 (6 bases). The V gene's germline CDR1 is MNHEY and CDR2 SVGEGT. The CDR3 runs to 19 residues. Between the trimmed V and J ends, which lost 2 bases and 2 bases, there was a span of 23 bases.

CDR3 bases: TGTGCCACCAGTGATCCCCGGGACAGGGGGGGCGAGCAGTACTTC. Amino acid sequence: CATSDPRDRGGEQYF. V is TRBV24-1 and J is TRBJ2-7; 11 bases align to TRBD1. The CDR3 is made up of 15 amino acids. Trimming removed 3 bases from V and 6 bases from J; junction bases left unmatched: 6. Germline V gene sequence: CDR1 KGHDR, CDR2 SFDVKD.

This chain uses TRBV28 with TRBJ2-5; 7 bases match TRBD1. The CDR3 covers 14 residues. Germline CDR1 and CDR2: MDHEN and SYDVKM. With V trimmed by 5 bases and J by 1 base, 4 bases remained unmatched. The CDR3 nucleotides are TGTGCCAGCAGTCCCGGACAGGTCCAAGAGACCCAGTACTTC. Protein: CASSPGQVQETQYF.

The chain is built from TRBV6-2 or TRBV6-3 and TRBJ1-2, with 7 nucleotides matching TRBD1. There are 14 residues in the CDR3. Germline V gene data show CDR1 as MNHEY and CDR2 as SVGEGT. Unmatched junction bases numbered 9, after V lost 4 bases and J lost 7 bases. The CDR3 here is CASSSDDRVAGYTF. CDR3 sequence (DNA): TGTGCCAGCAGTTCGGACGACAGGGTTGCTGGCTACACCTTC.

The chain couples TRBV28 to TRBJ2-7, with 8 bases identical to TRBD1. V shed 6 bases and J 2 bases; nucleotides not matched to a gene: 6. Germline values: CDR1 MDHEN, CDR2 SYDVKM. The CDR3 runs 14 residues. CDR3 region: CASSLDRGPYEQYF. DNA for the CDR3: TGTGCCAGCAGCCTCGACAGGGGTCCCTACGAGCAGTACTTC.

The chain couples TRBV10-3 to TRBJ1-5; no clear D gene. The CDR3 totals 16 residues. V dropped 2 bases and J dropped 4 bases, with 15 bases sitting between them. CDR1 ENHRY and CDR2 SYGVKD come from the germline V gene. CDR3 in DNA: TGTGCCATCAGTGAGCCCTCCGCCGGGATAAATCAGCCCCAGCATTTT. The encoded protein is CAISEPSAGINQPQHF.

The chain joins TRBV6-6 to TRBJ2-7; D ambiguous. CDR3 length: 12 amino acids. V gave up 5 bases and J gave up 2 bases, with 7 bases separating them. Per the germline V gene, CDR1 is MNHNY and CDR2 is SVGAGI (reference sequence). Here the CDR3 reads CASSPDTYEQYF. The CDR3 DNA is TGTGCCAGCAGTCCAGACACCTACGAGCAGTACTTC.

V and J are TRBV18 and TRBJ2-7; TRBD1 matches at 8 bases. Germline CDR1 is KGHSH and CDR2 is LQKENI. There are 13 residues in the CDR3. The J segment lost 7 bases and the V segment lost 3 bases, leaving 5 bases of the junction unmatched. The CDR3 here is CASSPDRAREQYF. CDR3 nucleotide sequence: TGTGCCAGCTCACCGGACAGGGCGAGGGAGCAGTACTTC.

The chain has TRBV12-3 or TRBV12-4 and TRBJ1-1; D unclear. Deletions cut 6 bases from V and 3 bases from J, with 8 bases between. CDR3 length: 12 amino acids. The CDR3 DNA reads TGTGCCAGCAGGGACGGGGACACTGAAGCTTTCTTT. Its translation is CASRDGDTEAFF.